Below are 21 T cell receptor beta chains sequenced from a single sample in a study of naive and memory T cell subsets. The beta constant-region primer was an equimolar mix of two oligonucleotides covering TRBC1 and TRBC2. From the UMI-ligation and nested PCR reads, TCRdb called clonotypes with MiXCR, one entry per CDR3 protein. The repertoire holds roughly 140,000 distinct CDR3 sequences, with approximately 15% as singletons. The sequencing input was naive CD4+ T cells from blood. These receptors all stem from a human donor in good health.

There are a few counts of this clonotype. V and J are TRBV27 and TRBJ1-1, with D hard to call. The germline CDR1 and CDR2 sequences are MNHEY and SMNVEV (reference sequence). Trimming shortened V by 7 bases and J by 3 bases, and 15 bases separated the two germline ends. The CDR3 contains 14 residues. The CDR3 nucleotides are TGTGCCAGCAAGCTGGGTCGGCCAGACACTGAAGCTTTCTTT. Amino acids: CASKLGRPDTEAFF.

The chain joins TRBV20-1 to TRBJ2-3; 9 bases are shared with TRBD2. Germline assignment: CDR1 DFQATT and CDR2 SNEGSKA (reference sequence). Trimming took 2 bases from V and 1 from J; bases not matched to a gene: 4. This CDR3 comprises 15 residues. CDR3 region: CSARSAGGRTDTQYF. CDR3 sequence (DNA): TGCAGTGCTAGATCGGCGGGAGGGCGCACAGATACGCAGTATTTT.

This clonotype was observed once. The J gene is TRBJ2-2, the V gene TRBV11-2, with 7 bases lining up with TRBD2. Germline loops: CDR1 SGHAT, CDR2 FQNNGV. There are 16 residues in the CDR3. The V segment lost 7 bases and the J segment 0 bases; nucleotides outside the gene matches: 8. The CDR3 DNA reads TGTGCCAGCACCGACGCGGGAGCCCCGAACACCGGGGAGCTGTTTTTT. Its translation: CASTDAGAPNTGELFF.

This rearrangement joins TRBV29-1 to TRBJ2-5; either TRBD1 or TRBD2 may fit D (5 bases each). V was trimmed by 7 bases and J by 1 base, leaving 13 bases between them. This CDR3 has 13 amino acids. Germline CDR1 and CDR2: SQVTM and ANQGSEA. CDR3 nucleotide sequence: TGCAGCGGTTTTGATGGGACCCAAGAGACCCAGTACTTC. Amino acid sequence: CSGFDGTQETQYF.

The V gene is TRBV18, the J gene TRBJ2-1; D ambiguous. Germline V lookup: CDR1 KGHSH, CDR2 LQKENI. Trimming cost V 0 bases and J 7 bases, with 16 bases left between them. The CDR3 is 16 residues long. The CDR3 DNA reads TGTGCCAGCTCACCACCAGGCGAGCTAGTGGTAAATGAGCAGTTCTTC. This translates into CASSPPGELVVNEQFF.

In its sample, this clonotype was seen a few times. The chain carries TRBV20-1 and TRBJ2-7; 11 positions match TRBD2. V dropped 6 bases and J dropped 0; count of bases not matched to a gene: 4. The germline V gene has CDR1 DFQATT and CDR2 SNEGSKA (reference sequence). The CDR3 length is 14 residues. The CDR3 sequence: CSAVTSGTSYEQYF. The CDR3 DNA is TGCAGTGCCGTGACTAGCGGGACCTCCTACGAGCAGTACTTC.

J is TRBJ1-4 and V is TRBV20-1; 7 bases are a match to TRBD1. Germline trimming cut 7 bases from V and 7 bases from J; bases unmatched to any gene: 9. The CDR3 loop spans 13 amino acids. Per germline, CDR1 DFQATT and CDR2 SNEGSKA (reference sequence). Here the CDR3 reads CSGKQGQGEKLFF. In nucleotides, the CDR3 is TGCAGTGGAAAACAGGGGCAAGGTGAAAAACTGTTTTTT.

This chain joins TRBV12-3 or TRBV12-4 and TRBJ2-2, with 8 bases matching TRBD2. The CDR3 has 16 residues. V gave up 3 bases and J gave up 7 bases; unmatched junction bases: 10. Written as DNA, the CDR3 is TGTGCCAGCAGTTTTGGAGCGGGAGCTCACGGCGGGGAGCTGTTTTTT. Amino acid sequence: CASSFGAGAHGGELFF.

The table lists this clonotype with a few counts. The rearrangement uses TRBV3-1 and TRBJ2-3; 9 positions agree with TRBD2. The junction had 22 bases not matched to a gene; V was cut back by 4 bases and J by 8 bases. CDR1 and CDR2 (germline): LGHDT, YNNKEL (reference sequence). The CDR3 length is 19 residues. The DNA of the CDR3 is TGTGCCAGCAGCCTCGTCCCCGTGGAGCGGGAGGTGGAGCGGGGTACGCAGTATTTT. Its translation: CASSLVPVEREVERGTQYF.

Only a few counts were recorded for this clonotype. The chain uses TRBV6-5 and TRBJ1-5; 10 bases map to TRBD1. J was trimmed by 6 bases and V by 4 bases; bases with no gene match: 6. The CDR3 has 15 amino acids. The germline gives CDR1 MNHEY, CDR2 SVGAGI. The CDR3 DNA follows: TGTGCCAGCAGTTGGGACGGGACAGGGGCTCAGCCCCAGCATTTT. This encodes CASSWDGTGAQPQHF.

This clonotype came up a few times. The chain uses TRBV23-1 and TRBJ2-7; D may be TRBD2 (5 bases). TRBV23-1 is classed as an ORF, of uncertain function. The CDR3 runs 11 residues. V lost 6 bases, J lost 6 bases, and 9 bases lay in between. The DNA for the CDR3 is TGCGCCAGCAGGGGAGTCAGCGAGCAGTACTTC. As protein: CASRGVSEQYF.

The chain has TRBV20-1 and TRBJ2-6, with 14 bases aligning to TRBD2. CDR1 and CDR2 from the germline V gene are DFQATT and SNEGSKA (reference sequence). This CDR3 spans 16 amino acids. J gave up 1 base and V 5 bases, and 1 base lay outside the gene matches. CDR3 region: CSARTSGRSGANVLTF. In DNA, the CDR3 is TGCAGTGCTCGGACTAGCGGGAGGTCTGGGGCCAACGTCCTGACTTTC.

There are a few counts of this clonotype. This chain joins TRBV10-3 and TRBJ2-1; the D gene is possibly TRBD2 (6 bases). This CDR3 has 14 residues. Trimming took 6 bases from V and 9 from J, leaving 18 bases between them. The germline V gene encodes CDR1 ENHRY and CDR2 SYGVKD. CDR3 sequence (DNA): TGTGCCATCAGCCCATTACTCGGGGGAGGTGAGCAGTTCTTC. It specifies CAISPLLGGGEQFF.

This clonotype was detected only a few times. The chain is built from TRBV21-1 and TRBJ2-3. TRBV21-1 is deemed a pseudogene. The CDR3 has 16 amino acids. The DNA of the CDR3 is TGTGCCAGCACCCTTACTAAGGGTGGAGCCGGAGATACGCAGTATTTT. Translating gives CASTLTKGGAGDTQYF.

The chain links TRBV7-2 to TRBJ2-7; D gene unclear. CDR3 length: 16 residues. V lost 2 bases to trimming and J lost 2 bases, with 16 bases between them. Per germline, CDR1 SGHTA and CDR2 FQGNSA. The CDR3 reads CASSLFFGDGTYEQYF. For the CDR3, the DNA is TGTGCCAGCAGCTTATTTTTCGGTGACGGAACCTACGAGCAGTACTTC. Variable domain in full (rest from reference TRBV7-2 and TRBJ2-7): GAGVSQSPSNKVTEKGKDVELRCDPISGHTALYWYRQSLGQGLEFLIYFQGNSAPDKSGLPSDRFSAERTGGSVSTLTIQRTQQEDSAVYLCASSLFFGDGTYEQYFGPGTRLTVT.

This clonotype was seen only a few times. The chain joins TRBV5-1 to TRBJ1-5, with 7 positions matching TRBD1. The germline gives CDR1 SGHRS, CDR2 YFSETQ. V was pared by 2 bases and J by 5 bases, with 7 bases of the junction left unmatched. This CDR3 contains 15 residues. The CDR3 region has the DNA TGCGCCAGCAGCTTACTGACAGGGAACGATCAGCCCCAGCATTTT. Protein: CASSLLTGNDQPQHF.

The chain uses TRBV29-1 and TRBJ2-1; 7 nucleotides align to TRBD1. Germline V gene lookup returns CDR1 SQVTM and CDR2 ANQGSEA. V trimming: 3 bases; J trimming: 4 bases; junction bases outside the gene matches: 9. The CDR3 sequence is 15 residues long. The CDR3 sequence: CSVEEAGTAYNEQFF. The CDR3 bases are TGCAGCGTTGAGGAAGCCGGGACAGCATACAATGAGCAGTTCTTC.

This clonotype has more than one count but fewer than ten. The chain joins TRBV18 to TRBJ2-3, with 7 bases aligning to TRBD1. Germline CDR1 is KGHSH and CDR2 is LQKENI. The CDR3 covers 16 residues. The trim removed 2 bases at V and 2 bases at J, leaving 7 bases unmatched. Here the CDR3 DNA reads TGTGCCAGCTCACCATACACAGGGGCCTTCACAGATACGCAGTATTTT. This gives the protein CASSPYTGAFTDTQYF.

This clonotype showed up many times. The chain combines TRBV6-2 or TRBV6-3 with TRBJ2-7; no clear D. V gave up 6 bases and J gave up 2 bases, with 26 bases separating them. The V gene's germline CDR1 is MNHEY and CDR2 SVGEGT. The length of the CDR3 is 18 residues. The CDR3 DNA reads TGTGCCAGCAGCAGAAATACCCCCGGTTCGATGCAGGCCTACGAGCAGTACTTC. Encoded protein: CASSRNTPGSMQAYEQYF.

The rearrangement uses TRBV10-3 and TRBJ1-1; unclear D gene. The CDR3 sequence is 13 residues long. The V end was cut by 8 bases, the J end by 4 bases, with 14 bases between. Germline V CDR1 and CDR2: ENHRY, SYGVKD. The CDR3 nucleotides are TGTGCCATCTCTCCTGCGCGGGGCACTGAAGCTTTCTTT. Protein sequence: CAISPARGTEAFF.

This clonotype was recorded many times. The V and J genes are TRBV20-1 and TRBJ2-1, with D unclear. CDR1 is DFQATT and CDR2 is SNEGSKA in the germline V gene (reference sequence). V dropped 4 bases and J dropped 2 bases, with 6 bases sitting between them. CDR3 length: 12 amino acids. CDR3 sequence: CSAKITYNEQFF. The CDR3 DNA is TGCAGTGCTAAGATAACCTACAATGAGCAGTTCTTC.